Following are 26 T cell receptor beta chains from one sample sequenced in a study of cytomegalovirus exposure and HLA in healthy donors. The repertoire was sequenced with immunoSEQ multiplex PCR; TCRdb's copy has only in-frame clones and lacks some. The sample records more than 120,000 clones, more than 75% being singletons. Sequencing used PBMCs. The receptors originated from a man in his late teens or twenties in good health and CMV-seropositive.

The chain uses TRBV6-1 and TRBJ1-1, with no clear D. The germline V gene has CDR1 MNHNS and CDR2 SASEGT. V was pared by 4 bases and J by 8 bases, with 5 bases between. The CDR3 length is 10 residues. In DNA, the CDR3 is TGTGCCAGCAGTGGACTAGAAGCTTTCTTT. It translates to CASSGLEAFF.

V usage is TRBV30 and J usage is TRBJ2-7; D gene unclear. There are 15 residues in the CDR3. Germline lookup yields CDR1 GTSNPN and CDR2 SVGIG (reference sequence). V dropped 8 bases and J dropped 3 bases, with 23 bases sitting between them. CDR3 region: CARRVAVHYRYEQYF. CDR3 sequence (DNA): TGTGCCCGCCGGGTTGCGGTACACTACCGCTACGAGCAGTACTTC.

V gene TRBV2 combines with J gene TRBJ1-3; TRBD1 is a possible D gene (6 bases). There are 18 residues in the CDR3. The V gene lost 4 bases and the J gene lost 5 bases, with 24 bases spanning the gap. In germline, CDR1 is SNHLY, CDR2 FYNNEI. CDR3 nucleotides: TGTGCCAGCAGTGTTAGTCGGACAGCCCGTTTTAAACGAAACACCATATATTTT. Protein product: CASSVSRTARFKRNTIYF.

This clone was seen once. V gene TRBV7-4 combines with J gene TRBJ1-2, with D perhaps matching TRBD1 (6 bases). Germline CDR1 reads SGHVT; CDR2 reads SQSDAQ. The V end was cut by 5 bases, the J end by 8 bases, with 21 bases between. The CDR3 has 15 residues. The CDR3 DNA is TGTGCCAGCAGCCCCTCCCCGGGACACCTTTCCGGCTACACCTTC. Encoded protein: CASSPSPGHLSGYTF.

The rearrangement links TRBV6-5 to TRBJ1-5, with a possible D match to TRBD1 (5 bases). The CDR3 spans 15 residues. Germline V gene sequence: CDR1 MNHEY, CDR2 SVGAGI. V gave up 6 bases and J gave up 1 base, with 13 bases separating them. The CDR3 region is CASRPGQGSNQPQHF. The CDR3 bases are TGTGCCAGCAGACCCGGTCAGGGAAGCAATCAGCCCCAGCATTTT.

This rearrangement joins TRBV9 to TRBJ2-2; tentatively, D is TRBD1 (6 bases). CDR3 length equals 17 residues. The germline V and J ends were trimmed by 2 bases and 4 bases, with 18 bases remaining between them. CDR1 is SGDLS and CDR2 is YYNGEE in the germline V gene. The CDR3 nucleotides read TGTGCCAGCAGCGTGACGGGCTGGAGGACAGTCACCGGGGAGCTGTTTTTT. The encoded protein is CASSVTGWRTVTGELFF.

As regards this clone: This same CDR3 is encoded by further DNA sequences in the sample. The rearrangement joins TRBV7-9 to TRBJ2-7, with 7 bases identical to TRBD2. Germline V lookup: CDR1 SEHNR, CDR2 FQNEAQ (reference sequence). This CDR3 region has 14 residues. The J segment lost 0 bases and the V segment lost 5 bases, leaving 4 bases of the junction unmatched. The CDR3 loop is CASSTSGTSYEQYF. Here the CDR3 DNA reads TGTGCCAGCAGCACGAGCGGGACCTCCTACGAGCAGTACTTC.

This chain links TRBV4-1 with TRBJ2-5; tentatively, D is TRBD2 (5 bases). Trimming took off 0 bases at V and 5 bases at J, with 13 bases between the two ends. This CDR3 has 15 residues. Germline values: CDR1 MGHRA, CDR2 YSYEKL. Here the CDR3 DNA reads TGCGCCAGCAGCCAAGAGCGGGTGGGAGTGGAGACCCAGTACTTC. Translation gives CASSQERVGVETQYF.

This clone was seen just once. The rearrangement joins TRBV5-4 to TRBJ2-5; 9 positions agree with TRBD2. Germline CDR1 SGHNT, CDR2 YYREEE (reference sequence). The CDR3 contains 15 residues. With 0 bases clipped from V and 2 bases from J, the junction kept 2 bases outside the gene matches. Here the CDR3 DNA reads TGTGCCAGCAGCTTGGTTGCGGGGGGGCAAGAGACCCAGTACTTC. This gives the protein CASSLVAGGQETQYF.

The chain links TRBV5-1 to TRBJ2-1; 7 bases align to TRBD2. The CDR3 has 15 amino acids. CDR1 and CDR2 from the germline V gene are SGHRS and YFSETQ. V gave up 4 bases and J gave up 9 bases; unmatched junction bases: 13. CDR3 protein: CASSRSGTLESEQFF. The CDR3 DNA reads TGCGCCAGCAGCCGGAGCGGGACCTTGGAGAGTGAGCAGTTCTTC. The complete variable domain, with remaining parts taken from reference TRBV5-1 and TRBJ2-1, reads KAGVTQTPRYLIKTRGQQVTLSCSPISGHRSVSWYQQTPGQGLQFLFEYFSETQRNKGNFPGRFSGRQFSNSRSEMNVSTLELGDSALYLCASSRSGTLESEQFFGPGTRLTVL.

V and J are TRBV27 and TRBJ2-7; weak D call: TRBD2 (6 bases). V was shortened by 5 bases and J by 3 bases, with 14 bases between the two germline ends. This CDR3 has 14 amino acids. Germline V gene sequence: CDR1 MNHEY, CDR2 SMNVEV (reference sequence). The CDR3 loop is CASSSMSGFYEQYF. In DNA, the CDR3 is TGTGCCAGCAGTAGCATGAGCGGGTTCTACGAGCAGTACTTC.

The chain is built from TRBV5-1 and TRBJ2-5, with 7 bases aligning to TRBD2. The CDR3 covers 15 residues. J gave up 5 bases and V 3 bases, and 10 bases lay outside the gene matches. From germline, CDR1 is SGHRS and CDR2 YFSETQ. CDR3 in DNA: TGCGCCAGCAGCTGGGGGACTACTCCCGGGGAGACCCAGTACTTC. Residues: CASSWGTTPGETQYF.

V usage is TRBV2 and J usage is TRBJ1-1, with D hard to call. V lost 7 bases and J lost 0, with 15 bases in between. Germline CDR1 SNHLY, CDR2 FYNNEI. CDR3 length equals 15 residues. The CDR3 DNA sequence: TGTGCCAGCACCGTACTAGGATTTTTGAACACTGAAGCTTTCTTT. Residues: CASTVLGFLNTEAFF.

The chain is built from TRBV13 and TRBJ2-1; tentatively, D is TRBD1 (5 bases). Trimming took 3 bases from V and 7 from J, leaving 16 bases between them. Germline V gene data show CDR1 as PRHDT and CDR2 as FYEKMQ (reference sequence). CDR3 length: 15 residues. The CDR3, as DNA: TGTGCCAGCAGCTTGAGATCTGGGGCGTTGAATGAGCAGTTCTTC. As protein: CASSLRSGALNEQFF.

The chain links TRBV28 to TRBJ2-7; 9 bases agree with TRBD1. The CDR3 extends over 15 amino acids. CDR1 MDHEN and CDR2 SYDVKM come from the germline V gene. Unmatched junction bases numbered 5, after V lost 0 bases and J lost 5 bases. The CDR3 DNA sequence: TGTGCCAGCAGTTTATGGGGACAGGGAAGCAACGAGCAGTACTTC. Translating gives CASSLWGQGSNEQYF.

This chain's CDR3 is CASSSGLAGVTDTQYF. The CDR3 DNA is TGCGCCAGCAGCTCGGGACTAGCGGGAGTCACAGATACGCAGTATTTT. The chain is built from TRBV5-1 and TRBJ2-3, with 14 bases fitting TRBD2. V trimming: 3 bases; J trimming: 2 bases; junction bases outside the gene matches: 2. CDR1 is SGHRS, CDR2 YFSETQ, per germline. This CDR3 has 16 amino acids.

The chain couples TRBV10-3 to TRBJ1-2, with TRBD1 identical over 7 bases. J was trimmed by 2 bases and V by 3 bases; bases with no gene match: 6. CDR1 and CDR2 from the germline V gene are ENHRY and SYGVKD. The CDR3 spans 15 residues. The CDR3 DNA sequence: TGTGCCATCAGTGACCATGAACAGGGGAACTATGGCTACACCTTC. It encodes CAISDHEQGNYGYTF.

Only one count was recorded for this clone. This chain connects TRBV18 to TRBJ1-2; 9 bases are shared with TRBD1. V was pared by 5 bases and J by 5 bases, with 3 bases of the junction left unmatched. CDR3 length: 13 amino acids. Per the germline V gene, CDR1 is KGHSH and CDR2 is LQKENI. CDR3 loop: CASSTGTGYGYTF. The CDR3 DNA follows: TGTGCCAGCTCAACCGGGACAGGGTATGGCTACACCTTC.

J is TRBJ2-7 and V is TRBV11-3; the match to TRBD2 covers 8 bases. With 5 bases clipped from V and 1 base from J, the junction kept 4 bases outside the gene matches. Looked up from germline, CDR1 is SGHNT and CDR2 is YENEEA. CDR3 length equals 14 residues. CDR3 sequence reads: CASSRTSGSYEQYF. The CDR3, as DNA: TGTGCCAGCAGCCGTACTAGCGGATCCTACGAGCAGTACTTC.

The chain carries TRBV5-1 and TRBJ2-5; possibly TRBD1 for D (5 bases). Germline lookup yields CDR1 SGHRS and CDR2 YFSETQ. The length of the CDR3 is 15 residues. Trimming shortened V by 4 bases and J by 3 bases, and 16 bases separated the two germline ends. The CDR3 protein is CASSTYPGAEETQYF. CDR3 DNA sequence: TGCGCCAGCAGCACGTACCCTGGGGCGGAAGAGACCCAGTACTTC.

Points on this clone: Distinct nucleotide sequences in the sample also encode this CDR3. The chain is built from TRBV9 and TRBJ2-1; 7 bases line up with TRBD1. CDR3 length: 13 residues. The J segment lost 10 bases and the V segment lost 2 bases, leaving 6 bases of the junction unmatched. Per germline, CDR1 SGDLS and CDR2 YYNGEE. CDR3: CASSVEQGNEQFF. DNA for the CDR3: TGTGCCAGCAGCGTCGAACAGGGGAACGAGCAGTTCTTC.

The gene calls are TRBV5-1 and TRBJ2-1; maybe TRBD2 (5 bases). In germline, CDR1 is SGHRS, CDR2 YFSETQ. The germline V and J ends were trimmed by 3 bases and 15 bases, with 16 bases remaining between them. The CDR3 consists of 12 residues. The CDR3 coding sequence is TGCGCCAGCAGCTCGGAGGCCCTGCTTCGGTTCTTC. This gives the protein CASSSEALLRFF.

CDR3 bases: TGTGCCAGCAGCTCGACAGGGTTGAACACTGAAGCTTTCTTT. Amino acids: CASSSTGLNTEAFF. The chain uses TRBV27 and TRBJ1-1, with TRBD1 identical over 7 bases. The CDR3 sequence is 14 residues long. With 6 bases clipped from V and 0 bases from J, the junction kept 4 bases outside the gene matches. Germline CDR1 is MNHEY and CDR2 is SMNVEV (reference sequence).

This clone was observed once. This chain uses TRBV5-1 with TRBJ2-2, with 9 bases lining up with TRBD1. V was pared by 8 bases and J by 0 bases, with 2 bases of the junction left unmatched. Per germline, CDR1 SGHRS and CDR2 YFSETQ. CDR3 size: 14 residues. CDR3 sequence (DNA): TGCGCCAGTGGGACAGGGCCGAACACCGGGGAGCTGTTTTTT. This translates into CASGTGPNTGELFF.

The genes are TRBV5-1 and TRBJ1-4; 11 positions match TRBD1. Germline-derived CDR1 and CDR2 are SGHRS and YFSETQ. Losses at the gene ends were 2 bases for V and 0 bases for J; bases not matched to a gene: 6. This CDR3 is 18 amino acids long. CDR3 sequence: CASSLLPGQGATNEKLFF. CDR3 in DNA: TGCGCCAGCAGCTTATTACCGGGACAGGGGGCAACTAATGAAAAACTGTTTTTT.

This clone has a single count. The chain links TRBV5-6 to TRBJ1-5; D is unresolved. The CDR3 is 15 amino acids. Germline lookup yields CDR1 SGHDT and CDR2 YYEEEE. Trimming took 2 bases from V and 1 from J, leaving 10 bases between them. For the CDR3, the DNA is TGTGCCAGCAGCTTATTTAGTTGGAGCAATCAGCCCCAGCATTTT. Residues: CASSLFSWSNQPQHF.